This T cell receptor beta chain was sequenced for a study of beta chain features in type 1 diabetes. General study results and limits: Patients with type 1 diabetes showed fewer VDJ junction insertions and more deletions. Short templates might get an advantage during PCR, and this would be equal in patients and controls.

V was cut by 4 bases and J by 7 bases, with 9 bases left in between. The CDR3 is 12 amino acids. Germline loops: CDR1 SGHDT, CDR2 YYEEEE. TCRB transcripts that were expressed got sequenced, as all of the isolated RNA had been reverse transcribed. The protocol was immunoSEQ multiplex PCR, while the TCRdb copy is restricted to in-frame clones and leaves out a portion. The sample holds under 300,000 clones, around a quarter seen once. There are a few counts of this clone. Its antigen is not known. CD4+ cells of the naive, central memory, regulatory and stem cell-like memory types were sorted via CD45RO/CCR7/CD25/CD127/CD95/CD27.

The sequenced sample consisted of central memory CD4+ T cells from blood. The clonotype originates from a man aged 25 to 45 in good health. V and J are TRBV5-6 and TRBJ2-1; a weak D match, TRBD2 (5 bases). This chain's CDR3 is CASSPGLNEQFF. In DNA, the CDR3 is TGTGCCAGCAGCCCGGGGTTGAATGAGCAGTTCTTC.